The present T cell receptor (beta chain) was sequenced within a study of blood T cell repertoires in COVID-19. The overall study: Nucleic acid was either cDNA or gDNA, and it came from T cells, B-cell-depleted T cells, or PBMCs.

Authors' methods: Estimated nucleated cell counts came from reference gene primer amplification. Data came from immunoSEQ multiplex PCR; TCRdb stores just in-frame clones and leaves some out. The DNA gave D and trimming, while V, J and clone size come from that table. The table includes 150,000 to 200,000 clones, about 85% detected once. Followed longitudinally, the Seattle patients had been enrolled during active infection. The CDR3 spans 17 residues. Germline V gene data show CDR1 as SGHVS and CDR2 as FQNEAQ. Trimming removed 1 base from V and 1 base from J; junction bases left unmatched: 7. The receptor comes from an elderly man with COVID-19, enrolled during active disease. Sample: peripheral blood. The genes are TRBV7-8 and TRBJ1-1; 9 nucleotides match TRBD1. CDR3 in amino acids: CASSLGPGQGENTEAFF. The CDR3 region has the DNA TGTGCCAGCAGCTTAGGCCCGGGACAGGGAGAGAACACTGAAGCTTTCTTT.